The sequence of this T cell receptor (beta chain) was determined in a study of shared clonotypes between healthy human individuals. Findings and limits, study-wide: In general, naive subsets displayed greater estimated richness than memory subsets did.

V lost 6 bases to trimming and J lost 2 bases, with 9 bases between them. In germline, CDR1 is SQVTM, CDR2 ANQGSEA. The CDR3 covers 12 residues. Original processing methods: ImmunoSEQ output lacked quality scores and full-length reads, limiting matched filtering. The data were produced by immunoSEQ multiplex PCR, yet TCRdb's version contains in-frame clones alone and is incomplete. The DNA was the basis for D and trimming; V, J and clone size are from that table. The sample contains 2,500,000 or so clones, approximately 93% of which appear only once. Details on this clone: Its antigen is as yet unknown.

The rearrangement joins TRBV29-1 to TRBJ2-3; D may correspond to TRBD1 or TRBD2 (5 bases each). Material: naive CD4+ T cells from PBMCs. Indicated subset: CD45RA+ positively selected. The receptor was isolated from a young man in good health. Some clones in this sample may be carry-over from other donors' samples. The CDR3 DNA is TGCAGCGTGGGGGTAAACACAGATACGCAGTATTTT. Amino acid sequence: CSVGVNTDTQYF.